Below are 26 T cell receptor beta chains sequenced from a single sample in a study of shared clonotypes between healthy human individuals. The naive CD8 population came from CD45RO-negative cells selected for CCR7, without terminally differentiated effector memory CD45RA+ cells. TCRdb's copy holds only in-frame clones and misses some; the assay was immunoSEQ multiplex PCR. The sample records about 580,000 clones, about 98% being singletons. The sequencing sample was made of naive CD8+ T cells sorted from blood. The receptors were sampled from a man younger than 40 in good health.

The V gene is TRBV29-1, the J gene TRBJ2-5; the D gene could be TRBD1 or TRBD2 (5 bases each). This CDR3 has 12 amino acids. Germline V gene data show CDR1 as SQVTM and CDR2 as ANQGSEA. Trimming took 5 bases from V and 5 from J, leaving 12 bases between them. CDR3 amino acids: CSVSNWGETQYF. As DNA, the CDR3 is TGCAGCGTTTCCAACTGGGGGGAGACCCAGTACTTC.

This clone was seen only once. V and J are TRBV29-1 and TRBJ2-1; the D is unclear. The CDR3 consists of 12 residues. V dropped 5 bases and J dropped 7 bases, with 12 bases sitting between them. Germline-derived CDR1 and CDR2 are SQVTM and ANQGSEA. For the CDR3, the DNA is TGCAGCGTTATCAGGTTGGGGAATGAGCAGTTCTTC. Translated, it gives CSVIRLGNEQFF.

CDR3 region: CASTWDSWELFF. CDR3 DNA sequence: TGTGCCAGCACCTGGGACTCATGGGAGCTGTTTTTT. The chain uses TRBV11-2 and TRBJ2-2; weak D call: TRBD2 (6 bases). V was shortened by 7 bases and J by 9 bases, with 12 bases between the two germline ends. The CDR3 is 12 residues long. Germline CDR1 and CDR2: SGHAT and FQNNGV.

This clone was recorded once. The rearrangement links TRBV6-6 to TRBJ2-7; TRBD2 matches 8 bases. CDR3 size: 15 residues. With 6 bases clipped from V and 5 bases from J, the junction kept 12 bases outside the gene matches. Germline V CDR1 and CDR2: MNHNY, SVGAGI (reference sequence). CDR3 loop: CASSRGGGSLNEQYF. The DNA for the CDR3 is TGTGCCAGCAGCCGGGGGGGCGGGAGTCTCAACGAGCAGTACTTC.

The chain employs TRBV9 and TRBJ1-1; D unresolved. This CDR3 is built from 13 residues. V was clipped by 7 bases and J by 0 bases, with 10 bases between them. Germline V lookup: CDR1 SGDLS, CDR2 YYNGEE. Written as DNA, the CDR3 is TGTGCCAGCGGCGGGATATTGAACACTGAAGCTTTCTTT. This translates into CASGGILNTEAFF.

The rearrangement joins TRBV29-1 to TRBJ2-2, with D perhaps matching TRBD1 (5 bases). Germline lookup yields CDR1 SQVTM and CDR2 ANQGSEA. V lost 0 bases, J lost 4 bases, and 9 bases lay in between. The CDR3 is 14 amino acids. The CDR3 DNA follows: TGCAGCGTTGAAGAGGGGCGCGGCACCGGGGAGCTGTTTTTT. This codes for CSVEEGRGTGELFF.

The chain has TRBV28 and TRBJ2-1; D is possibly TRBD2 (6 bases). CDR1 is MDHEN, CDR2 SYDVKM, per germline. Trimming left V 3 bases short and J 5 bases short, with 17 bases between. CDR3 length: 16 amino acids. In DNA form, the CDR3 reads TGTGCCAGCAGTTTTCCGCGGGGCAGGGTGCACAATGAGCAGTTCTTC. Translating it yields CASSFPRGRVHNEQFF.

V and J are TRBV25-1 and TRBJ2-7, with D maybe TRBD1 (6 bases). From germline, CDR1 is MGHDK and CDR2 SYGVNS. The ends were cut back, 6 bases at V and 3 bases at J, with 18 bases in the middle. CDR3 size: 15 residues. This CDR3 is CASRASGQGFYEQYF. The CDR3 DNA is TGTGCCAGCAGGGCCTCGGGACAAGGATTCTACGAGCAGTACTTC.

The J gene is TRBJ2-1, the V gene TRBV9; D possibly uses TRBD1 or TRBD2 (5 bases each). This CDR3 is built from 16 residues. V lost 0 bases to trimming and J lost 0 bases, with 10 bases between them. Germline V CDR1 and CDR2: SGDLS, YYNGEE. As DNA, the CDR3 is TGTGCCAGCAGCGTAGCTGGGGACCTCTCCTACAATGAGCAGTTCTTC. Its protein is CASSVAGDLSYNEQFF.

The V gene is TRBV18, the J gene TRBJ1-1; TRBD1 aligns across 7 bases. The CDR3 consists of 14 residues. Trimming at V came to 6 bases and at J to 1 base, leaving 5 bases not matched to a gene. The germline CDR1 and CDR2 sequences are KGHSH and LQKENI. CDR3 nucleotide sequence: TGTGCCAGCTCCCCGACAGGGTCGAACACTGAAGCTTTCTTT. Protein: CASSPTGSNTEAFF.

CDR3 loop: CASSIPRVPFTGELFF. The CDR3 nucleotides read TGTGCCAGTAGTATTCCCCGAGTCCCCTTCACCGGGGAGCTGTTTTTT. J is TRBJ2-2 and V is TRBV19, with D hard to call. The CDR3 loop spans 16 amino acids. The germline V gene encodes CDR1 LNHDA and CDR2 SQIVND (reference sequence). The V and J ends lost 3 bases and 4 bases respectively, with 15 bases between them.

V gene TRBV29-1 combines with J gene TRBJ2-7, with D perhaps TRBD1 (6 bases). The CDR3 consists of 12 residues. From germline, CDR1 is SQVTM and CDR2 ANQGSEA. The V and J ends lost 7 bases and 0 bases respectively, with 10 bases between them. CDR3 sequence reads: CSAKDSSYEQYF. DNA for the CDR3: TGCAGCGCTAAGGACAGCTCCTACGAGCAGTACTTC.

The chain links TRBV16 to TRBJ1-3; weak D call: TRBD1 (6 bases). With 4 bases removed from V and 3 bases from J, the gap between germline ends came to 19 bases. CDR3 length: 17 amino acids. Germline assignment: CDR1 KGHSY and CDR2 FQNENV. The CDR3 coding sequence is TGTGCCAGCAGCCTAGTCCCGGGACAAGTGGATGGAAACACCATATATTTT. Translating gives CASSLVPGQVDGNTIYF.

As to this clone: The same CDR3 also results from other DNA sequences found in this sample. Here the CDR3 reads CASSVDGGPYEQYF. CDR3 bases: TGTGCCAGCAGCGTAGACGGCGGCCCCTACGAGCAGTACTTC. J is TRBJ2-7 and V is TRBV9; D gene ambiguous. CDR1 is SGDLS, CDR2 YYNGEE, per germline. This CDR3 region has 14 residues. V lost 0 bases and J lost 2, with 9 bases in between.

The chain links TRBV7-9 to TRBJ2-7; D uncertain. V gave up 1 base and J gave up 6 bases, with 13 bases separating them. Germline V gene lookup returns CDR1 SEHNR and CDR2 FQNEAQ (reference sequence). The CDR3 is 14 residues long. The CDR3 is CASSLGAISREQYF. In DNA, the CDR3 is TGTGCCAGCAGCTTAGGGGCCATCTCTCGCGAGCAGTACTTC.

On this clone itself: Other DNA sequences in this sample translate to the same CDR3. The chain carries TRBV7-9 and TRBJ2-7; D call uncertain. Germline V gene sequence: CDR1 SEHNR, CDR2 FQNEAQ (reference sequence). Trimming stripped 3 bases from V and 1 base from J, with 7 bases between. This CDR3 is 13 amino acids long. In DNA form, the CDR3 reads TGTGCCAGCAGCTTCCGCAGTTCCTACGAGCAGTACTTC. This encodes CASSFRSSYEQYF. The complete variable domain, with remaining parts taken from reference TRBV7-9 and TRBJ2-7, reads DTGVSQNPRHKITKRGQNVTFRCDPISEHNRLYWYRQTLGQGPEFLTYFQNEAQLEKSRLLSDRFSAERPKGSFSTLEIQRTEQGDSAMYLCASSFRSSYEQYFGPGTRLTVT.

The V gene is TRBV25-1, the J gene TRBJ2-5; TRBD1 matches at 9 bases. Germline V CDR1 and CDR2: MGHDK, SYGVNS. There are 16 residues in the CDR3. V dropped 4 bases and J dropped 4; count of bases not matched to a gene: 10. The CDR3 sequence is CASSALTGGWGETQYF. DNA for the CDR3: TGTGCCAGCAGTGCCCTTACAGGGGGCTGGGGAGAGACCCAGTACTTC.

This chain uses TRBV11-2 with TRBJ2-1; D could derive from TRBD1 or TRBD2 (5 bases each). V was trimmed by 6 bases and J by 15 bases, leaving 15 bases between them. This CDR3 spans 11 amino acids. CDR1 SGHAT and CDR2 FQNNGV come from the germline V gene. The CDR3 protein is CASRRLGASFF. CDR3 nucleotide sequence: TGTGCCAGCAGGCGACTCGGGGCGTCGTTCTTC. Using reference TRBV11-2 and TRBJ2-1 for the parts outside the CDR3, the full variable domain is EAGVAQSPRYKIIEKRQSVAFWCNPISGHATLYWYQQILGQGPKLLIQFQNNGVVDDSQLPKDRFSAERLKGVDSTLKIQPAKLEDSAVYLCASRRLGASFFGPGTRLTVL.

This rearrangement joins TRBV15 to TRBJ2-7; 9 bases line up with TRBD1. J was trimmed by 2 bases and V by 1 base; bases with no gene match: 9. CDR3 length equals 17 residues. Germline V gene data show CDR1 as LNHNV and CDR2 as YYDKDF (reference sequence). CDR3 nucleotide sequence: TGTGCCACCAGCAGAGTCCCCCGGACAGGGGATCCCTACGAGCAGTACTTC. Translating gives CATSRVPRTGDPYEQYF.

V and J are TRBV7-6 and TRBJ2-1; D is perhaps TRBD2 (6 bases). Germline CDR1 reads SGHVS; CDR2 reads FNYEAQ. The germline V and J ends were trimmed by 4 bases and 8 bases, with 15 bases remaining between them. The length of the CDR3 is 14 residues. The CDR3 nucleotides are TGTGCCAGCAGCTCCTTCGGGGGAACGGATGAGCAGTTCTTC. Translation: CASSSFGGTDEQFF.

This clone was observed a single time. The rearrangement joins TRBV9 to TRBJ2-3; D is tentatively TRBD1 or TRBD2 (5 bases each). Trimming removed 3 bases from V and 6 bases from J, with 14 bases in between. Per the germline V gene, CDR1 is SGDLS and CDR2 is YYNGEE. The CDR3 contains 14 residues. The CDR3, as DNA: TGTGCCAGCAGCGGCCGGGACCCCTTGGATACGCAGTATTTT. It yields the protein CASSGRDPLDTQYF. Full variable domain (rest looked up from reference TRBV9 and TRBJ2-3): DSGVTQTPKHLITATGQRVTLRCSPRSGDLSVYWYQQSLDQGLQFLIQYYNGEERAKGNILERFSAQQFPDLHSELNLSSLELGDSALYFCASSGRDPLDTQYFGPGTRLTVL.

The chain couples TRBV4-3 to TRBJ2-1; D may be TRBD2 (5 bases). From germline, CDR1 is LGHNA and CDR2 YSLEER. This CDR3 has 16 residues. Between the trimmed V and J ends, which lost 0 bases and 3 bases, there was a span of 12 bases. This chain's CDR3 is CASSQDSGNYYNEQFF. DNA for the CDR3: TGCGCCAGCAGCCAAGATTCCGGGAACTACTACAATGAGCAGTTCTTC.

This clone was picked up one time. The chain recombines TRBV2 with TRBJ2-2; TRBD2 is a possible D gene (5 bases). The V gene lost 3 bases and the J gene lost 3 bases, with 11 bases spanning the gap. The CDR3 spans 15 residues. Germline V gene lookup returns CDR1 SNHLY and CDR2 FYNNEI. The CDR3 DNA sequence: TGTGCCAGCAGTGATGGCCGGGGAGACACCGGGGAGCTGTTTTTT. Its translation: CASSDGRGDTGELFF.

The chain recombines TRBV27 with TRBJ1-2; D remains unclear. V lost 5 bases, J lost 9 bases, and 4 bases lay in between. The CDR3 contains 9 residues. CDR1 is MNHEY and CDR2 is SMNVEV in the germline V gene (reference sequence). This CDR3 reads CASSERYTF. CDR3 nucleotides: TGTGCCAGCAGTGAACGCTACACCTTC.

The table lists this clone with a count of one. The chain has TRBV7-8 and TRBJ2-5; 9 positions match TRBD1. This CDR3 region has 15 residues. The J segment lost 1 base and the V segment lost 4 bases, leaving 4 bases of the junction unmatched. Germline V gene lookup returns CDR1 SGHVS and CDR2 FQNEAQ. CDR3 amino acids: CASSSDRGGQETQYF. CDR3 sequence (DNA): TGTGCCAGCAGCTCGGACAGGGGAGGCCAAGAGACCCAGTACTTC.

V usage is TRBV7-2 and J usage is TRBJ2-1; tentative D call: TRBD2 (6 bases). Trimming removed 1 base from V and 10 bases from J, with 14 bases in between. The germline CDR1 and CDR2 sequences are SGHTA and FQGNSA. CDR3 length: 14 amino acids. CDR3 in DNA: TGTGCCAGCAGCTTAGGCCTAGCGATGAACGAGCAGTTCTTC. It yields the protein CASSLGLAMNEQFF.